A selection of T cell receptor beta chains follows, all from one sample in a study of shared clonotypes between healthy human individuals. The table came from immunoSEQ multiplex PCR; TCRdb's copy has only in-frame clones and leaves some out. The table shows around 510,000 clones, with 90% to 97% occurring only once. The sample comprised naive CD4+ T cells sorted from blood. Receptors originate from a woman aged 30 to 39 in good health. Both conserved end residues are part of each CDR3. The D gene is left open where the match is weak. Some rows mark clone size as missing; the rest say once, few, many or name a class of expanded clone.

V gene: TRBV6-4; J gene: TRBJ2-6; clone size: NA; D gene: NA; CDR3 protein: CASSDVPGANVLTF; CDR3 DNA: TGTGCCAGCAGTGATGTCCCTGGGGCCAACGTCCTGACTTTC
V gene: TRBV28; J gene: TRBJ2-7; clone size: NA; D gene: NA; CDR3 protein: CASSSPRGGVDEQYF; CDR3 DNA: TGTGCCAGCAGCTCACCCCGGGGTGGCGTAGACGAGCAGTACTTC
V gene: TRBV6-5; J gene: TRBJ1-2; clone size: NA; D gene: TRBD1; CDR3 protein: CASRPLQGRDGYTF; CDR3 DNA: TGTGCCAGCAGACCATTACAGGGGCGGGATGGCTACACCTTC
V gene: TRBV5-1; J gene: TRBJ2-5; clone size: NA; D gene: TRBD2; CDR3 protein: CASSQGTSGARQETQYF; CDR3 DNA: TGCGCCAGCAGCCAGGGGACTAGCGGGGCCCGACAAGAGACCCAGTACTTC
V gene: TRBV19; J gene: TRBJ2-7; clone size: NA; D gene: TRBD2; CDR3 protein: CASSPSGSGEQYF; CDR3 DNA: TGTGCCAGTAGTCCTAGCGGGAGTGGCGAGCAGTACTTC
V gene: TRBV2; J gene: TRBJ2-3; clone size: NA; D gene: NA; CDR3 protein: CASRGSTTDTQYF; CDR3 DNA: TGTGCCAGCAGGGGGAGCACCACAGATACGCAGTATTTT
V gene: TRBV18; J gene: TRBJ1-2; clone size: NA; D gene: NA; CDR3 protein: CASSQSPAGYTF; CDR3 DNA: TGTGCCAGCTCACAGAGTCCGGCGGGCTACACCTTC
V gene: TRBV11-2; J gene: TRBJ2-7; clone size: NA; D gene: TRBD2; CDR3 protein: CASSLDRRLAGNEQYF; CDR3 DNA: TGTGCCAGCAGCTTAGATCGTCGGCTAGCGGGGAACGAGCAGTACTTC
V gene: TRBV28; J gene: TRBJ1-1; clone size: NA; D gene: TRBD1; CDR3 protein: CASTPQGAPDTEAFF; CDR3 DNA: TGTGCCAGCACCCCCCAGGGGGCCCCGGACACTGAAGCTTTCTTT
V gene: TRBV14; J gene: TRBJ2-3; clone size: NA; D gene: TRBD2; CDR3 protein: CASSPPASGSTDTQYF; CDR3 DNA: TGTGCCAGCAGCCCCCCAGCTAGCGGGAGCACAGATACGCAGTATTTT
V gene: TRBV19; J gene: TRBJ2-3; clone size: NA; D gene: TRBD1; CDR3 protein: CASSMRTGTGNYLTDTQYF; CDR3 DNA: TGTGCCAGTAGTATGCGAACCGGGACAGGCAACTACCTTACAGATACGCAGTATTTT
V gene: TRBV19; J gene: TRBJ2-1; clone size: NA; D gene: NA; CDR3 protein: CASSTGLLSYNEQFF; CDR3 DNA: TGTGCCAGTAGTACCGGACTACTCTCCTACAATGAGCAGTTCTTC
V gene: TRBV28; J gene: TRBJ1-4; clone size: NA; D gene: NA; CDR3 protein: CASSSSLNEKLFF; CDR3 DNA: TGTGCCAGCAGTTCCAGCTTAAATGAAAAACTGTTTTTT
V gene: TRBV27; J gene: TRBJ2-2; clone size: NA; D gene: NA; CDR3 protein: CASSLPGGTGELFF; CDR3 DNA: TGTGCCAGCAGTTTGCCCGGTGGAACCGGGGAGCTGTTTTTT
V gene: TRBV5-1; J gene: TRBJ2-5; clone size: NA; D gene: NA; CDR3 protein: CASSFLGGEETQYF; CDR3 DNA: TGCGCCAGCAGCTTTTTAGGGGGGGAGGAGACCCAGTACTTC
V gene: TRBV6-5; J gene: TRBJ2-1; clone size: NA; D gene: TRBD2; CDR3 protein: CASRPGTSGNNEQFF; CDR3 DNA: TGTGCCAGCAGACCCGGGACTAGCGGGAACAATGAGCAGTTCTTC
V gene: TRBV19; J gene: TRBJ2-7; clone size: NA; D gene: NA; CDR3 protein: CASSPSRAEQYF; CDR3 DNA: TGTGCCAGTAGTCCCTCGAGAGCCGAGCAGTACTTC
V gene: TRBV7-9; J gene: TRBJ2-7; clone size: NA; D gene: NA; CDR3 protein: CASSLGLGVSYEQYF; CDR3 DNA: TGTGCCAGCAGCTTAGGGCTTGGGGTTTCTTACGAGCAGTACTTC
V gene: TRBV19; J gene: TRBJ1-1; clone size: few; D gene: NA; CDR3 protein: CASSPRVLNTEAFF; CDR3 DNA: TGTGCCAGTAGTCCCAGGGTTTTGAACACTGAAGCTTTCTTT
V gene: TRBV11-2; J gene: TRBJ1-1; clone size: NA; D gene: TRBD1; CDR3 protein: CASSLQGRTEAFF; CDR3 DNA: TGTGCCAGCAGCCTACAGGGGAGAACTGAAGCTTTCTTT
V gene: TRBV2; J gene: TRBJ1-5; clone size: few; D gene: NA; CDR3 protein: CASSPDSNQPQHF; CDR3 DNA: TGTGCCAGCAGTCCGGACAGTAATCAGCCCCAGCATTTT
V gene: TRBV4-1; J gene: TRBJ2-4; clone size: NA; D gene: TRBD2; CDR3 protein: CASSQDMGGIAKNIQYF; CDR3 DNA: TGCGCCAGCAGCCAAGATATGGGGGGGATAGCCAAAAACATTCAGTACTTC
V gene: TRBV5-1; J gene: TRBJ1-2; clone size: NA; D gene: NA; CDR3 protein: CASSFRGGYGYTF; CDR3 DNA: TGCGCCAGCAGTTTCCGCGGGGGGTATGGCTACACCTTC
V gene: TRBV29-1; J gene: TRBJ1-4; clone size: NA; D gene: NA; CDR3 protein: CSARGLTNEKLFF; CDR3 DNA: TGCAGCGCCAGGGGTTTAACTAATGAAAAACTGTTTTTT
V gene: TRBV6-6; J gene: TRBJ2-5; clone size: NA; D gene: NA; CDR3 protein: CASSYSWGTQYF; CDR3 DNA: TGTGCCAGCAGTTACTCGTGGGGGACCCAGTACTTC
V gene: TRBV28; J gene: TRBJ1-3; clone size: NA; D gene: TRBD1; CDR3 protein: CASGGQGAGNTIYF; CDR3 DNA: TGTGCCAGCGGGGGACAGGGTGCTGGAAACACCATATATTTT
V gene: TRBV19; J gene: TRBJ1-5; clone size: NA; D gene: TRBD1; CDR3 protein: CASRRTGQINQPQHF; CDR3 DNA: TGTGCCAGTAGAAGGACGGGACAGATTAATCAGCCCCAGCATTTT
V gene: TRBV19; J gene: TRBJ1-1; clone size: NA; D gene: NA; CDR3 protein: CASSISFPVIAEAFF; CDR3 DNA: TGTGCCAGTAGTATATCTTTCCCCGTTATCGCTGAAGCTTTCTTT
V gene: TRBV11-2; J gene: TRBJ1-4; clone size: NA; D gene: NA; CDR3 protein: CASSLVRGFRVGEKLFF; CDR3 DNA: TGTGCCAGCAGCTTAGTTCGGGGATTCCGGGTCGGTGAAAAACTGTTTTTT
V gene: TRBV15; J gene: TRBJ1-1; clone size: NA; D gene: NA; CDR3 protein: CATSPGQYTEAFF; CDR3 DNA: TGTGCCACCAGTCCCGGACAGTACACTGAAGCTTTCTTT
V gene: TRBV25-1; J gene: TRBJ2-7; clone size: NA; D gene: NA; CDR3 protein: CAGSGNTYEQYF; CDR3 DNA: TGTGCCGGCAGTGGGAACACCTACGAGCAGTACTTC